A selection of T cell receptor beta chains follows, all from one sample in a study of shared clonotypes between healthy human individuals. TCRdb keeps only in-frame clones here, not all; method: immunoSEQ multiplex PCR. The sample records approximately 510,000 clones, around 79% being singletons. Sequencing was performed on PBMCs. The receptors were sampled from a woman aged 40 to 50 in good health. Some clones in this sample may be carry-over from other donors' samples. Each CDR3 is given with its conserved first and last residue. The order of the fields is clone size, J gene, D gene, V gene, CDR3 protein, CDR3 DNA. A D gene is named only where the DNA matches it firmly. Expanded clones get a size class; other rows say once, few or many, or leave the size out.

clone_size: NA; j_call: TRBJ1-4; d_call: NA; v_call: TRBV10-3; cdr3_aa: CAIRGGPDTNEKLFF; cdr3_nt: TGTGCCATCAGGGGAGGTCCGGACACTAATGAAAAACTGTTTTTT
clone_size: once; j_call: TRBJ2-6; d_call: NA; v_call: TRBV29-1; cdr3_aa: CSVERGSGANVLTF; cdr3_nt: TGCAGCGTTGAGAGGGGGAGCGGGGCCAACGTCCTGACTTTC
clone_size: many; j_call: TRBJ2-2; d_call: NA; v_call: TRBV6-1; cdr3_aa: CASTQGGDTGELFF; cdr3_nt: TGTGCCAGCACCCAAGGGGGTGACACCGGGGAGCTGTTTTTT
clone_size: NA; j_call: TRBJ1-2; d_call: NA; v_call: TRBV30; cdr3_aa: CAWSGRQATSYGYTF; cdr3_nt: TGTGCCTGGAGCGGACGACAGGCAACGTCCTATGGCTACACCTTC
clone_size: NA; j_call: TRBJ1-1; d_call: TRBD1; v_call: TRBV7-2; cdr3_aa: CASSPWTDREAFF; cdr3_nt: TGTGCCAGCAGCCCGTGGACGGACAGGGAAGCTTTCTTT
clone_size: NA; j_call: TRBJ2-1; d_call: NA; v_call: TRBV7-9; cdr3_aa: CASSLSSLSYNEQFF; cdr3_nt: TGTGCCAGCAGCTTATCGAGCCTATCCTACAATGAGCAGTTCTTC
clone_size: NA; j_call: TRBJ2-1; d_call: NA; v_call: TRBV21-1; cdr3_aa: CASSKGQKRDEQFF; cdr3_nt: TGTGCCAGCAGCAAAGGACAAAAGCGGGATGAGCAGTTCTTC
clone_size: NA; j_call: TRBJ1-2; d_call: NA; v_call: TRBV27; cdr3_aa: CASSLGSTGFYGYTF; cdr3_nt: TGTGCCAGCAGTCTGGGATCCACAGGGTTCTATGGCTACACCTTC
clone_size: NA; j_call: TRBJ1-5; d_call: NA; v_call: TRBV6-6; cdr3_aa: CASSYSENQPQHF; cdr3_nt: TGTGCCAGCAGTTACTCAGAGAATCAGCCCCAGCATTTT
clone_size: NA; j_call: TRBJ2-7; d_call: NA; v_call: TRBV27; cdr3_aa: CASRGDQYPREQYF; cdr3_nt: TGTGCCAGCAGGGGGGACCAATACCCTCGCGAGCAGTACTTC
clone_size: few; j_call: TRBJ2-7; d_call: NA; v_call: TRBV2; cdr3_aa: CASTSSRGGPGEQYF; cdr3_nt: TGTGCCAGCACTTCGTCCAGGGGGGGTCCAGGCGAGCAGTACTTC
clone_size: NA; j_call: TRBJ1-5; d_call: NA; v_call: TRBV6-1; cdr3_aa: CASSAGRDQPQHF; cdr3_nt: TGTGCCAGCAGTGCAGGACGGGATCAGCCCCAGCATTTT
clone_size: NA; j_call: TRBJ2-2; d_call: NA; v_call: TRBV29-1; cdr3_aa: CSVRDGNTGELFF; cdr3_nt: TGCAGCGTCCGGGACGGAAACACCGGGGAGCTGTTTTTT
clone_size: NA; j_call: TRBJ2-7; d_call: TRBD1; v_call: TRBV18; cdr3_aa: CASSADRPPYEQYF; cdr3_nt: TGTGCCAGCTCAGCGGACAGGCCCCCCTACGAGCAGTACTTC
clone_size: NA; j_call: TRBJ1-1; d_call: NA; v_call: TRBV18; cdr3_aa: CASSPSQGGVLSEAFF; cdr3_nt: TGTGCCAGCTCACCCAGCCAAGGGGGGGTGCTGAGTGAAGCTTTCTTT
clone_size: NA; j_call: TRBJ2-5; d_call: TRBD2; v_call: TRBV19; cdr3_aa: CASSGTSGSGDQETQYF; cdr3_nt: TGTGCCAGTTCCGGGACTAGCGGGAGTGGGGACCAAGAGACCCAGTACTTC
clone_size: NA; j_call: TRBJ2-1; d_call: NA; v_call: TRBV5-1; cdr3_aa: CASSLFQGLYNEQFF; cdr3_nt: TGCGCCAGCAGCTTGTTTCAGGGGCTTTACAATGAGCAGTTCTTC
clone_size: NA; j_call: TRBJ1-1; d_call: TRBD1; v_call: TRBV5-6; cdr3_aa: CASSLGDRANTEAFF; cdr3_nt: TGTGCCAGCAGCTTGGGGGACAGGGCGAACACTGAAGCTTTCTTT
clone_size: NA; j_call: TRBJ1-2; d_call: NA; v_call: TRBV7-6; cdr3_aa: CASSPTDTGFGNYGYTF; cdr3_nt: TGTGCCAGCAGCCCTACAGACACAGGGTTCGGTAACTATGGCTACACCTTC
clone_size: NA; j_call: TRBJ2-3; d_call: NA; v_call: TRBV9; cdr3_aa: CASSVEAGDTDTQYF; cdr3_nt: TGTGCCAGCAGCGTAGAGGCAGGGGACACAGATACGCAGTATTTT
clone_size: NA; j_call: TRBJ2-3; d_call: NA; v_call: TRBV6-5; cdr3_aa: CASSRTLADTQYF; cdr3_nt: TGTGCCAGCAGTAGGACACTGGCAGATACGCAGTATTTT
clone_size: NA; j_call: TRBJ1-1; d_call: TRBD1; v_call: TRBV5-1; cdr3_aa: CASSWGQGAAGEAFF; cdr3_nt: TGCGCCAGCAGCTGGGGACAGGGGGCGGCAGGTGAAGCTTTCTTT
clone_size: NA; j_call: TRBJ2-7; d_call: NA; v_call: TRBV27; cdr3_aa: CASSIARTFEQYF; cdr3_nt: TGTGCCAGCAGTATCGCCAGGACGTTCGAGCAGTACTTC
clone_size: NA; j_call: TRBJ1-2; d_call: NA; v_call: TRBV27; cdr3_aa: CASSMTVSNYGYTF; cdr3_nt: TGTGCCAGCAGTATGACAGTATCCAACTATGGCTACACCTTC
clone_size: NA; j_call: TRBJ2-5; d_call: TRBD2; v_call: TRBV5-1; cdr3_aa: CASSLGTTSGSEETQYF; cdr3_nt: TGCGCCAGCAGCTTAGGCACTACGAGCGGGAGTGAAGAGACCCAGTACTTC
clone_size: NA; j_call: TRBJ2-1; d_call: TRBD1; v_call: TRBV2; cdr3_aa: CASREGQGVYNEQFF; cdr3_nt: TGTGCCAGCAGGGAAGGACAGGGAGTTTACAATGAGCAGTTCTTC
clone_size: few; j_call: TRBJ2-1; d_call: TRBD2; v_call: TRBV7-9; cdr3_aa: CASSLSLAGTDNEQFF; cdr3_nt: TGTGCCAGCAGCTTGAGCTTAGCGGGAACAGACAATGAGCAGTTCTTC
clone_size: NA; j_call: TRBJ2-3; d_call: NA; v_call: TRBV20-1; cdr3_aa: CSARGANTQYF; cdr3_nt: TGCAGTGCTAGGGGGGCGAATACGCAGTATTTT
clone_size: NA; j_call: TRBJ2-1; d_call: TRBD2; v_call: TRBV7-9; cdr3_aa: CASSGGTWTSHEQFF; cdr3_nt: TGTGCCAGCAGCGGAGGGACATGGACTAGCCATGAGCAGTTCTTC
clone_size: NA; j_call: TRBJ2-7; d_call: TRBD2; v_call: TRBV19; cdr3_aa: CASSIPGLVYEQYF; cdr3_nt: TGTGCCAGTAGTATTCCGGGACTAGTATACGAGCAGTACTTC
clone_size: NA; j_call: TRBJ2-7; d_call: TRBD2; v_call: TRBV19; cdr3_aa: CATRGPAGGFYEQYF; cdr3_nt: TGTGCCACCCGAGGGCCAGCGGGAGGCTTCTACGAGCAGTACTTC
clone_size: few; j_call: TRBJ1-5; d_call: TRBD1; v_call: TRBV30; cdr3_aa: CAWRATGGSNQPQHF; cdr3_nt: TGTGCCTGGAGAGCTACAGGGGGATCCAATCAGCCCCAGCATTTT
clone_size: NA; j_call: TRBJ1-2; d_call: NA; v_call: TRBV6-5; cdr3_aa: CASSDSAYGYTF; cdr3_nt: TGTGCCAGCAGTGACTCCGCTTATGGCTACACCTTC
clone_size: once; j_call: TRBJ1-5; d_call: NA; v_call: TRBV19; cdr3_aa: CASSIGGLTYQPQHF; cdr3_nt: TGTGCCAGTAGTATAGGCGGACTTACTTATCAGCCCCAGCATTTT
clone_size: NA; j_call: TRBJ2-7; d_call: TRBD2; v_call: TRBV7-7; cdr3_aa: CASSPGLAPYYEQYF; cdr3_nt: TGTGCCAGCAGCCCCGGACTAGCGCCTTACTACGAGCAGTACTTC
clone_size: NA; j_call: TRBJ2-7; d_call: NA; v_call: TRBV10-3; cdr3_aa: CAISRPDYEQYF; cdr3_nt: TGTGCCATCAGTAGGCCGGACTACGAGCAGTACTTC
clone_size: NA; j_call: TRBJ2-7; d_call: TRBD1; v_call: TRBV10-3; cdr3_aa: CAISRDRLSYEQYF; cdr3_nt: TGTGCCATCAGCAGGGACAGACTCTCCTACGAGCAGTACTTC
clone_size: NA; j_call: TRBJ2-7; d_call: TRBD1; v_call: TRBV11-2; cdr3_aa: CASSYPGQPYEQYF; cdr3_nt: TGTGCCAGCAGCTATCCGGGACAGCCCTACGAGCAGTACTTC
clone_size: NA; j_call: TRBJ2-7; d_call: NA; v_call: TRBV5-5; cdr3_aa: CASSLGDPRTYEQYF; cdr3_nt: TGTGCCAGCAGCTTGGGGGACCCACGGACCTACGAGCAGTACTTC
clone_size: NA; j_call: TRBJ1-5; d_call: NA; v_call: TRBV29-1; cdr3_aa: CSVEEGTGGNQPQHF; cdr3_nt: TGCAGCGTTGAAGAAGGGACCGGGGGCAATCAGCCCCAGCATTTT
clone_size: many; j_call: TRBJ1-2; d_call: TRBD1; v_call: TRBV7-2; cdr3_aa: CASSLFTGGYGYTF; cdr3_nt: TGTGCCAGCAGCTTATTCACAGGGGGCTATGGCTACACCTTC
clone_size: once; j_call: TRBJ2-5; d_call: NA; v_call: TRBV30; cdr3_aa: CAWSVYRGQETQYF; cdr3_nt: TGTGCCTGGAGTGTATATCGGGGCCAAGAGACCCAGTACTTC
clone_size: NA; j_call: TRBJ1-5; d_call: NA; v_call: TRBV10-3; cdr3_aa: CAISEATAGSEPQHF; cdr3_nt: TGTGCCATCAGTGAGGCCACGGCCGGGAGCGAGCCCCAGCATTTT
clone_size: NA; j_call: TRBJ2-1; d_call: TRBD2; v_call: TRBV6-5; cdr3_aa: CASSFLAGGAYNEQFF; cdr3_nt: TGTGCCAGCAGTTTCTTAGCGGGAGGGGCCTACAATGAGCAGTTCTTC
clone_size: NA; j_call: TRBJ2-7; d_call: NA; v_call: TRBV27; cdr3_aa: CASSLYSVLGQIEYEQYF; cdr3_nt: TGTGCCAGCAGTCTCTACTCAGTCCTCGGGCAAATCGAGTACGAGCAGTACTTC
clone_size: many; j_call: TRBJ2-3; d_call: TRBD1; v_call: TRBV9; cdr3_aa: CASSANPGTGGFGTQYF; cdr3_nt: TGTGCCAGCAGCGCCAACCCAGGGACAGGGGGCTTTGGTACGCAGTATTTT
clone_size: once; j_call: TRBJ2-7; d_call: TRBD1; v_call: TRBV7-2; cdr3_aa: CASSFSAVGQAYEQYF; cdr3_nt: TGTGCCAGCAGCTTCTCCGCCGTGGGACAGGCCTACGAGCAGTACTTC
clone_size: NA; j_call: TRBJ2-7; d_call: NA; v_call: TRBV21-1; cdr3_aa: CASSPQLSGAPSSYEQYF; cdr3_nt: TGTGCCAGCAGCCCTCAGTTATCGGGGGCCCCCAGCTCCTACGAGCAGTACTTC
clone_size: NA; j_call: TRBJ2-7; d_call: TRBD2; v_call: TRBV28; cdr3_aa: CASSPPGGREQYF; cdr3_nt: TGTGCCAGCAGTCCCCCGGGGGGACGGGAGCAGTACTTC
clone_size: once; j_call: TRBJ2-1; d_call: NA; v_call: TRBV11-1; cdr3_aa: CASSLNLGTNEQFF; cdr3_nt: TGTGCCAGCAGCTTAAATTTAGGGACCAATGAGCAGTTCTTC
clone_size: NA; j_call: TRBJ1-5; d_call: NA; v_call: TRBV28; cdr3_aa: CASRKNQPQHF; cdr3_nt: TGTGCCAGCAGAAAAAATCAGCCCCAGCATTTT
clone_size: NA; j_call: TRBJ2-7; d_call: NA; v_call: TRBV29-1; cdr3_aa: CTGGDPYEQYF; cdr3_nt: TGCACCGGAGGGGACCCCTACGAGCAGTACTTC